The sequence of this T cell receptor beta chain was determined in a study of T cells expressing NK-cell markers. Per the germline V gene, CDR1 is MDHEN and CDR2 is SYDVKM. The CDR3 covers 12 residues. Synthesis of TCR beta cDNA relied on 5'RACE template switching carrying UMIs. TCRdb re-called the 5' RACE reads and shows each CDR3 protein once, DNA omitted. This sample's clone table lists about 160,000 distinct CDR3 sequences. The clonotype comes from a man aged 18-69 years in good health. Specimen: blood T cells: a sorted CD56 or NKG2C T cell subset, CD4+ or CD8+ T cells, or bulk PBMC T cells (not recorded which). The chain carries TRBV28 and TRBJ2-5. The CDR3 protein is CASSPIRETQYF.